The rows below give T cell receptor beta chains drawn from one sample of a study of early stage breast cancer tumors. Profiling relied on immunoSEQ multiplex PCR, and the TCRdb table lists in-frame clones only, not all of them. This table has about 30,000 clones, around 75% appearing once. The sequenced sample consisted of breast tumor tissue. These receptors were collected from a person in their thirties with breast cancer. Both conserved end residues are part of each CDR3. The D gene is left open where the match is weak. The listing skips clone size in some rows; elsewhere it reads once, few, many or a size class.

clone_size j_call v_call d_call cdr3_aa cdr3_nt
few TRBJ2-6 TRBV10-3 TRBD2 CAISGRLAGDSGANVLTF TGTGCCATCAGTGGCCGACTAGCGGGGGACTCTGGGGCCAACGTCCTGACTTTC
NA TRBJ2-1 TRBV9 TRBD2 CASIGLAGEEALYSEQFF TGTGCCAGCATAGGGCTAGCGGGAGAAGAGGCCCTATACAGCGAGCAGTTCTTC
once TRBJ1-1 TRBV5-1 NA CASSHQSNTEAFF TGCGCCAGCAGCCACCAGAGCAACACTGAAGCTTTCTTT
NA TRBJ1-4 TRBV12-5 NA CASGDTGLSEKLFF TGTGCTAGTGGCGACACAGGGTTGAGTGAAAAACTGTTTTTT
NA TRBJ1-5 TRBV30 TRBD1 CAWTLQGASGSSNQPQHF TGTGCCTGGACTTTACAGGGGGCGTCAGGGAGTAGCAATCAGCCCCAGCATTTT
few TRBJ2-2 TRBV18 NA CASSLQQGTGELFF TGTGCCAGCTCACTCCAACAGGGAACCGGGGAGCTGTTTTTT
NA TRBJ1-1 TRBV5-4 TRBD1 CASSFPTGVEAFF TGTGCCAGCAGCTTCCCGACAGGGGTTGAAGCTTTCTTT
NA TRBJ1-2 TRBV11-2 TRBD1 CASSAGQDYGYTF TGTGCCAGCAGCGCGGGACAGGACTATGGCTACACCTTC
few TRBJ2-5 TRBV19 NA CASSIGGRETQYF TGTGCCAGTAGTATTGGGGGAAGGGAGACCCAGTACTTC
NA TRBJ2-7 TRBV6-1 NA CASTQTYEQYF TGTGCCAGCACCCAAACCTACGAGCAGTACTTC
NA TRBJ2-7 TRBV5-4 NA CASSLGTTLLSYEQYF TGTGCCAGCAGCTTGGGGACCACCCTTCTCTCCTACGAGCAGTACTTC
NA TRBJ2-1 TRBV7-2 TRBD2 CASRLAGESYNEQFF TGTGCCAGCCGTCTAGCGGGAGAGTCCTACAATGAGCAGTTCTTC
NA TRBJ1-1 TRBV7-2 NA CASSSYTGFLGLLNTEAFF TGTGCCAGCAGCTCTTACACAGGGTTTTTAGGTCTCCTGAACACTGAAGCTTTCTTT
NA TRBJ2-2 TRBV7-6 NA CASSSPLGAGELFF TGTGCCAGCAGCTCACCACTGGGGGCCGGGGAGCTGTTTTTT
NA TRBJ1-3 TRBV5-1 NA CASSPTVYSGNTIYF TGCGCCAGCAGCCCGACAGTTTACTCTGGAAACACCATATATTTT
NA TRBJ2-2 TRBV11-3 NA CASSLITGELFF TGTGCCAGCAGCTTAATCACCGGGGAGCTGTTTTTT
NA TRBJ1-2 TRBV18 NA CASSLQHRVIDGYTF TGTGCCAGCTCCCTCCAACACAGGGTCATCGATGGCTACACCTTC
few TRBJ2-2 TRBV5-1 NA CASSLSLSDGELFF TGCGCCAGCAGCCTCTCCCTTTCGGACGGGGAGCTGTTTTTT
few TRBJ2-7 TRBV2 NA CASSFYEQYF TGTGCCAGCAGTTTCTACGAGCAGTACTTC
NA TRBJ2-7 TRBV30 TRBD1 CAWEIGTGDYEQYF TGTGCCTGGGAAATCGGGACAGGCGACTACGAGCAGTACTTC
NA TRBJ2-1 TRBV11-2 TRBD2 CASSSGRSDNEQFF TGTGCCAGCAGCTCCGGGAGGTCGGACAATGAGCAGTTCTTC
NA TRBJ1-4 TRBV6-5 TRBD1 CASSRRQGKNEKLFF TGTGCCAGCAGCCGCCGACAGGGGAAGAATGAAAAACTGTTTTTT
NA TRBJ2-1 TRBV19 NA CASSAAGAEHYNEQFF TGTGCCAGTAGTGCCGCCGGAGCGGAACACTACAATGAGCAGTTCTTC
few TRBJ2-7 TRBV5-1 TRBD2 CASKREGVSSYEQYF TGCGCCAGCAAGCGGGAAGGGGTCAGCTCCTACGAGCAGTACTTC
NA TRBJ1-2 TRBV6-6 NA CASSSDSDYGYTF TGTGCCAGCAGCTCCGACAGCGACTATGGCTACACCTTC
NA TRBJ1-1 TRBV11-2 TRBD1 CASSPQGGTEAFF TGTGCCAGCAGCCCACAGGGGGGAACTGAAGCTTTCTTT
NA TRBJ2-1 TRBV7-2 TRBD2 CASSLTSGSHNEQFF TGTGCCAGCAGCCTTACTAGCGGGAGCCACAATGAGCAGTTCTTC
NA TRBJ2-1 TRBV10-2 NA CASSIQRGYNEQFF TGCGCCAGCAGCATTCAAAGGGGGTACAATGAGCAGTTCTTC
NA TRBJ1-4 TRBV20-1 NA CSARGGEKLFF TGCAGTGCACGAGGGGGTGAAAAACTGTTTTTT
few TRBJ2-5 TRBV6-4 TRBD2 CASSEGTSGGQETQYF TGTGCCAGCAGTGAGGGGACTAGCGGGGGGCAAGAGACCCAGTACTTC
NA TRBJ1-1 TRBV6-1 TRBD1 CASSRRTGTNTEAFF TGTGCCAGCAGTCGGCGGACAGGGACGAACACTGAAGCTTTCTTT
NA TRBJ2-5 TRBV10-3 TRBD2 CATTSELAGLETQYF TGTGCCACCACCTCGGAACTAGCGGGATTAGAGACCCAGTACTTC
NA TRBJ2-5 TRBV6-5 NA CASSSPPEVGAETQYF TGTGCCAGCAGTTCACCCCCGGAGGTAGGGGCCGAGACCCAGTACTTC
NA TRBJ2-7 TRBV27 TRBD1 CASSFSPGTGYEQYF TGTGCCAGCAGTTTTTCTCCCGGGACAGGATACGAGCAGTACTTC
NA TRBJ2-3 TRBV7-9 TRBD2 CASRGTSGSTDTQYF TGTGCCAGCAGGGGGACTAGCGGGAGCACAGATACGCAGTATTTT
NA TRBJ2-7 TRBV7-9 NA CASSRDSTYEQYF TGTGCCAGCAGCCGGGACTCCACCTACGAGCAGTACTTC
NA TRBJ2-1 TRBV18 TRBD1 CASSYRGTYNEQFF TGTGCCAGCTCATACAGGGGGACTTACAATGAGCAGTTCTTC
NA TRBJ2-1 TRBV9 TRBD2 CASSVESSGGDNEQFF TGTGCCAGCAGCGTAGAGTCGTCGGGAGGGGACAATGAGCAGTTCTTC
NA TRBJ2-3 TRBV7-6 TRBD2 CASSVSGSRDTQYF TGTGCCAGCAGTGTTAGCGGGAGTAGGGATACGCAGTATTTT
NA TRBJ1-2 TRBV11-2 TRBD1 CASSSMDRGRYGYTF TGTGCCAGCAGCTCGATGGACAGGGGAAGATATGGCTACACCTTC
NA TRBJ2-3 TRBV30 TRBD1 CAWSLHTGQGWDTQYF TGTGCCTGGAGCTTACACACGGGACAGGGGTGGGATACGCAGTATTTT
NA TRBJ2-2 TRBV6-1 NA CASSEEFRALNTGELFF TGTGCCAGCAGTGAAGAGTTCAGGGCCCTTAACACCGGGGAGCTGTTTTTT
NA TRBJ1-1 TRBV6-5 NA CASSYSTGADTEAFF TGTGCCAGCAGTTACTCGACCGGGGCGGACACTGAAGCTTTCTTT
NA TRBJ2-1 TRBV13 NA CASSPGWTEGESIKFF TGTGCCAGCAGCCCAGGGTGGACTGAGGGTGAATCTATCAAATTCTTC
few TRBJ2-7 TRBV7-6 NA CASSLIEYEQYF TGTGCCAGCAGCTTAATAGAATACGAGCAGTACTTC
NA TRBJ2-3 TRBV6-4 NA CASSPTHDTDTQYF TGTGCCAGCAGCCCTACTCATGACACAGATACGCAGTATTTT
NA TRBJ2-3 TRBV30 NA CAWSGGASSTDTQYF TGTGCCTGGTCGGGCGGGGCATCTAGCACAGATACGCAGTATTTT
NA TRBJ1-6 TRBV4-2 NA CASSQDTNAGDGSSPLHF TGTGCCAGCAGCCAAGACACGAATGCGGGGGATGGAAGTTCACCCCTCCACTTT
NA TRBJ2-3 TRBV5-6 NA CASSLGQAGNTQYF TGTGCCAGCAGCTTAGGACAGGCGGGGAATACGCAGTATTTT
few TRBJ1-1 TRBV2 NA CASSVEQMNTEAFF TGTGCCAGCAGTGTTGAACAGATGAACACTGAAGCTTTCTTT
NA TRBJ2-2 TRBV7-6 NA CASSFQWGTGELFF TGTGCCAGCAGCTTCCAATGGGGCACCGGGGAGCTGTTTTTT
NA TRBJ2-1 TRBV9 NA CASSHPRTVNEQFF TGTGCCAGCAGCCACCCAAGGACGGTAAATGAGCAGTTCTTC
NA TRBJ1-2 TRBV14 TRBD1 CASSRTGGDYGYTF TGTGCCAGCAGCCGGACAGGGGGGGACTATGGCTACACCTTC